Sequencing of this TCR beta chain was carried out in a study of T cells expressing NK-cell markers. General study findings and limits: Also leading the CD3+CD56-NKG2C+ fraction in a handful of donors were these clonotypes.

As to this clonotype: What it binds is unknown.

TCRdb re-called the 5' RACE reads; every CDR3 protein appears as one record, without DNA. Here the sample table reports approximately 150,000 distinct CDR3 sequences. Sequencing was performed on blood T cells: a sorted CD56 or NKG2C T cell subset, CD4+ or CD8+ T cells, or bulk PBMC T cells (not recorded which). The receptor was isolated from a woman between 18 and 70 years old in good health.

CDR3 protein: CSVDGTSGSTGELFF. The chain combines TRBV29-1 with TRBJ2-2; the TCRdb call, TRBD2, lacks DNA for checking. The CDR3 loop spans 15 amino acids. Germline V gives CDR1 SQVTM, CDR2 ANQGSEA.